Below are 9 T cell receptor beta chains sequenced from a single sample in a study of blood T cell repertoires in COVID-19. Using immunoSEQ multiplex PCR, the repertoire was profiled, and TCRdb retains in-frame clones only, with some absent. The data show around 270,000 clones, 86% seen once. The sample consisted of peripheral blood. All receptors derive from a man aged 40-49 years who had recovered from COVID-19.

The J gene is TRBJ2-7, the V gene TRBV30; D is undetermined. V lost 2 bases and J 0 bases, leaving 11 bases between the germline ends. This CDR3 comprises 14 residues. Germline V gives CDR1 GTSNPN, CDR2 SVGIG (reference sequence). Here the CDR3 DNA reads TGTGCCTGGAGTTTGACTTCACTCTCCTACGAGCAGTACTTC. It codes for CAWSLTSLSYEQYF.

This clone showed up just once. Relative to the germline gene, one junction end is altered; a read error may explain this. The CDR3 spells CATSREPLSTQANIQYF. The DNA for the CDR3 is TGTGCCACCAGTAGAGAACCCCTGAGTACGCAGGCAAACATTCAGTACTTC. The rearrangement uses TRBV15 and TRBJ2-4; D not resolved. The CDR3 totals 17 residues. Germline CDR1 and CDR2: LNHNV and YYDKDF (reference sequence).

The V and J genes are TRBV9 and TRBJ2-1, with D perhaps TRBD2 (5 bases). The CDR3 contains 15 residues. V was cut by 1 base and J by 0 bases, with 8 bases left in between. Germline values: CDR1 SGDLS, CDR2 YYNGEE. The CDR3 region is CASSVPGSSYNEQFF. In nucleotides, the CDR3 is TGTGCCAGCAGCGTACCGGGGAGCTCCTACAATGAGCAGTTCTTC.

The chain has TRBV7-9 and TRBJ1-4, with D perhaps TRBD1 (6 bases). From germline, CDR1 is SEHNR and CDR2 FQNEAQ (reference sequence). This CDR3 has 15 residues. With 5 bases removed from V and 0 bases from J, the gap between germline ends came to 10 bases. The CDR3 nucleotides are TGTGCCAGCAGCCCACAGGGCGCAACTAATGAAAAACTGTTTTTT. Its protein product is CASSPQGATNEKLFF. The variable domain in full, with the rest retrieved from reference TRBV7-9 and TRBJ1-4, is DTGVSQNPRHKITKRGQNVTFRCDPISEHNRLYWYRQTLGQGPEFLTYFQNEAQLEKSRLLSDRFSAERPKGSFSTLEIQRTEQGDSAMYLCASSPQGATNEKLFFGSGTQLSVL.

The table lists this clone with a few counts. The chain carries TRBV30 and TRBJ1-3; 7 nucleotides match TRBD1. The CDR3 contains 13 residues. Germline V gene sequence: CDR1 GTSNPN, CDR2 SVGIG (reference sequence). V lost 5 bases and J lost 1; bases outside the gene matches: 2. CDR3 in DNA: TGTGCCTGGGACAGGGCTTCTGGAAACACCATATATTTT. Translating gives CAWDRASGNTIYF.

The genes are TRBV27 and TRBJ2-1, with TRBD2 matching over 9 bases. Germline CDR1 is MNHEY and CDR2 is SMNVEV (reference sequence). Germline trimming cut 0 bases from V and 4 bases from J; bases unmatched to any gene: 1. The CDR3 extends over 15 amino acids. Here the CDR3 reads CASSLSAGGYNEQFF. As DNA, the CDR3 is TGTGCCAGCAGTTTATCGGCGGGAGGGTACAATGAGCAGTTCTTC.

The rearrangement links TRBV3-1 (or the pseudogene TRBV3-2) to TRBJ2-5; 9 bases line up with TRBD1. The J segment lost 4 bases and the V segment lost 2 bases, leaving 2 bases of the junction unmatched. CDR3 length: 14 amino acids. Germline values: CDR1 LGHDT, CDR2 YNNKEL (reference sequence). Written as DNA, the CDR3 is TGTGCCAGCAGCCAAATGACAGGGGGAGAGACCCAGTACTTC. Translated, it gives CASSQMTGGETQYF.

Written as DNA, the CDR3 is TGTGCCAGCAGCTTTAACACCTATAATTCACCCCTCCACTTT. Its protein is CASSFNTYNSPLHF. The chain combines TRBV7-9 with TRBJ1-6; D ambiguous. The length of the CDR3 is 14 residues. V was trimmed by 3 bases and J by 2 bases, leaving 5 bases between them. The germline V gene encodes CDR1 SEHNR and CDR2 FQNEAQ (reference sequence).

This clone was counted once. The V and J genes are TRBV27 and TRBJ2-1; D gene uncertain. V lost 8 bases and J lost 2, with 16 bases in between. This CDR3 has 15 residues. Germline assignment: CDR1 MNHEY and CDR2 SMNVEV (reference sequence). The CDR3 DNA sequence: TGTGCCAGCTCCCTGGGCAGTGCCCCCTACAATGAGCAGTTCTTC. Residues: CASSLGSAPYNEQFF.